Following are 9 T cell receptor beta chains from one sample sequenced in a study of CD8+ T cells in alopecia areata. Following extraction, RNA underwent reverse transcription to cDNA, which served as the sequencing template. Assay used: immunoSEQ multiplex PCR; TCRdb lists only in-frame clones, some missing. The repertoire consists of 15,000 to 20,000 clones, none detected only once. Using CD4, CD8alpha, NKG2D, NKG2ACE and other markers, pooled cutaneous lymph node cells were sorted. Material for sequencing was CD8+ T cells sorted from a lymph node. These receptors came from a C3H/HeJ mouse with alopecia areata. The MHC haplotype of this mouse line is H2-k.

Many counts were recorded for this clone. Germline and genes: mouse. The read terminates 4 residues before the CDR3 end, so the remaining end is supplied by the germline J gene. Other DNA sequences of this sample code for an identical CDR3. V usage is TRBV13-3 and J usage is TRBJ2-5; TRBD2 is a possible D gene (5 bases). CDR3 length equals 14 residues. Germline V lookup: CDR1 NNHDY, CDR2 SYVADS. Between the trimmed V and J ends, which lost 4 bases and 3 bases, there was a span of 12 bases. The CDR3 DNA, read in part, is TGTGCCAGCAGTCCTGGACTCTTTCAAGAC. Translation: CASSPGLFQD. The full CDR3 protein reads CASSPGLFQDTQYF.

This clone was counted between two and nine times. All gene names here are mouse names. The read falls 4 residues short of the CDR3 end, and the missing part is taken from the germline J gene. The V gene is TRBV19, the J gene TRBJ2-3, with a tentative D call TRBD1 (6 bases). The CDR3 loop spans 14 amino acids. Trimming took 7 bases from V and 0 from J, leaving 12 bases between them. Germline loops: CDR1 FNHDT, CDR2 SITEND (reference sequence). The DNA read from the CDR3 is TGTGCCAGCCCTACAGGGCCTAGTGCAGAA. Protein product: CASPTGPSAE. The CDR3 in full is CASPTGPSAETLYF. Full variable domain (remainder filled in from reference TRBV19 and TRBJ2-3): GGIITQTPKFLIGQEGQKLTLKCQQNFNHDTMYWYRQDSGKGLRLIYYSITENDLQKGDLSEGYDASREKKSSFSLTVTSAQKNEMAVFLCASPTGPSAETLYFGSGTRLTVL.

Note on this clone: All gene names here are mouse names. The sequence runs out 4 residues before the end of the CDR3; the remainder is reconstructed from the germline J gene. This chain connects TRBV13-3 to TRBJ2-7; 9 positions match TRBD2. The CDR3 contains 16 residues. Germline CDR1 reads NNHDY; CDR2 reads SYVADS. The ends lost 4 bases at V and 0 bases at J; junction bases unmatched: 8. The sequenced part of the CDR3 DNA is TGTGCCAGCAGTCCCAACTGGGGGGTCAACTCCTAT. Its protein is CASSPNWGVNSY. The full-length CDR3 reads as CASSPNWGVNSYEQYF.

There are a few counts of this clone. Gene names are the mouse ones. The CDR3 goes on 4 residues after the read ends, and that part is filled in from the germline J gene. This rearrangement joins TRBV13-1 to TRBJ2-7, with D unresolved. V gave up 4 bases and J gave up 3 bases, with 8 bases separating them. Germline V gene data show CDR1 as NSHNY and CDR2 as SYGAGN. CDR3 length: 12 amino acids. The sequenced part of the CDR3 DNA is TGTGCCAGCAGTCCCCGACTCTAT. As protein: CASSPRLY. The whole CDR3 protein reads CASSPRLYEQYF.

This clone showed up many times. Here the gene names and germline are mouse. The missing CDR3 end, 4 residues past where the read stops, is filled in from the germline J gene. The J gene is TRBJ2-2, the V gene TRBV1; 10 bases agree with TRBD1. The CDR3 consists of 15 residues. Germline loops: CDR1 NSQYPW, CDR2 LRSPGD (reference sequence). V was pared by 4 bases and J by 2 bases, with 1 base of the junction left unmatched. The sequenced part of the CDR3 DNA is TGCACCTGCAGTGGACAGGGGGCGAACACCGGG. It codes for CTCSGQGANTG. Given in full, the CDR3 is CTCSGQGANTGQLYF.

Ten or more counts support this clone. Gene names denote mouse genes. Sequencing ends 4 residues short of the CDR3 end; the germline J gene provides the rest. J is TRBJ1-2 and V is TRBV31; perhaps TRBD1 as D (5 bases). This CDR3 is 13 amino acids long. CDR1 GKSSPN and CDR2 SITVG come from the germline V gene. V was clipped by 0 bases and J by 0 bases, with 5 bases between them. The DNA read from the CDR3 is TGTGCCTGGAGTCTACAGGCAAACTCC. It is translated as CAWSLQANS. The full CDR3 sequence reads CAWSLQANSDYTF.

In this sample, this clone turned up a few times. The listed genes are named as in mouse. The read ends 4 residues early relative to the CDR3; the germline J gene fills the gap. The rearrangement uses TRBV13-3 and TRBJ1-1; 8 bases agree with TRBD1. Germline CDR1 is NNHDY and CDR2 is SYVADS. The CDR3 is made up of 11 amino acids. The sequenced CDR3 bases are TGTGCCAGCATCGGGACAGGA. Translating it yields CASIGTG. The whole CDR3 protein reads CASIGTGEVFF.

As for this clone: A much larger clone lies a single base off, so this may be a read error. Gene and germline names: mouse. The read comes to an end 4 residues before the CDR3 does, leaving the germline J gene to fill in the end. V is TRBV14 and J is TRBJ2-3, with TRBD1 matching over 10 bases. CDR1 and CDR2 from the germline V gene are SGHDT and FRDEAV. V dropped 4 bases and J dropped 3; count of bases not matched to a gene: 2. The CDR3 runs 14 residues. Incomplete CDR3 DNA: TGTGCCAGCAGTCCGGGACAGGGGGCAGAA. Its protein product is CASSPGQGAE. The full CDR3 reads CASSPGQGAETLYF. The full variable domain, completed using reference TRBV14 and TRBJ2-3, is EAGVTQSPRYAVLQEGQAVSFWCDPISGHDTLYWYQQPRDQGPQLLVYFRDEAVIDNSQLPSDRFSAVRPKGTNSTLKIQSAKQGDTATYLCASSPGQGAETLYFGSGTRLTVL.

As to this clone: Gene labels here are mouse ones. The observed sequence ends 4 residues before the CDR3 terminus, with the missing tail filled in from the germline J gene. The chain has TRBV13-1 and TRBJ1-4; the match to TRBD1 covers 7 bases. CDR1 and CDR2 (germline): NSHNY, SYGAGN. CDR3 size: 15 residues. V shed 0 bases, J shed 4 bases, and the junction held 3 bases outside the gene matches. The chain's CDR3 is CASSDAGGGNERLFF. The DNA read from the CDR3 is TGTGCCAGCAGTGATGCAGGGGGAGGCAACGAA.